This is a list of T cell receptor beta chains from one sample in a study of beta chain features in type 1 diabetes. Measured with immunoSEQ multiplex PCR; TCRdb has only the in-frame clones, and not every one. The sample lists 200,000 to 250,000 clones, 13% to 15% occurring once. The sequenced sample was naive CD4+ T cells from blood. Receptor source: a middle-aged woman in good health. CDR3s include the opening cysteine and the closing phenylalanine or tryptophan. D genes are given only for firm matches. For some rows the clone size is stated as once, few or many, or as a class when expanded; others skip it.

>13|.|TRBV18|TRBJ1-1|.
CASSPKRNTEAFF
TGTGCCAGCTCACCAAAGAGGAACACTGAAGCTTTCTTT
>15|.|TRBV6-5|TRBJ2-3|.
CASSLLGGVTDTQYF
TGTGCCAGCAGCCTACTAGGAGGCGTCACAGATACGCAGTATTTT
>16|.|TRBV19|TRBJ2-2|TRBD2
CASSLQRGGRAGELFF
TGTGCCAGTAGCCTTCAGCGGGGGGGCCGGGCCGGGGAGCTGTTTTTT
>13|few|TRBV25-1|TRBJ2-7|.
CASSDPVFPEQYF
TGTGCCAGCAGTGACCCCGTTTTTCCCGAGCAGTACTTC
>15|.|TRBV18|TRBJ1-1|.
CASSPMGAENTEAFF
TGTGCCAGCTCACCGATGGGGGCGGAGAACACTGAAGCTTTCTTT
>14|.|TRBV19|TRBJ1-1|.
CASSINSGVTEAFF
TGTGCCAGTAGTATTAACAGCGGGGTCACTGAAGCTTTCTTT
>14|.|TRBV19|TRBJ1-3|.
CASSITGAGNTIYF
TGTGCCAGTAGTATAACGGGTGCTGGAAACACCATATATTTT
>15|.|TRBV18|TRBJ2-3|TRBD1
CASSPMDRGEDTQYF
TGTGCCAGCTCACCAATGGACAGGGGCGAGGATACGCAGTATTTT
>15|few|TRBV14|TRBJ1-2|.
CASSQDLYRVGGYTF
TGTGCCAGCAGCCAAGATCTGTACAGGGTGGGTGGCTACACCTTC
>16|.|TRBV4-3|TRBJ2-3|.
CASSQVGGTSADTQYF
TGCGCCAGCAGCCAAGTCGGCGGGACGTCTGCAGATACGCAGTATTTT
>14|few|TRBV7-2|TRBJ2-3|.
CASSRQVSTDTQYF
TGTGCCAGCAGCCGACAGGTTTCCACAGATACGCAGTATTTT
>15|few|TRBV5-1|TRBJ2-2|.
CASSLEQSNTGELFF
TGCGCCAGCAGCTTGGAACAGTCGAACACCGGGGAGCTGTTTTTT
>15|few|TRBV25-1|TRBJ1-2|TRBD1
CASSELSRQGGGYTF
TGTGCCAGCAGTGAATTGTCGAGGCAGGGGGGAGGCTACACCTTC
>14|.|TRBV7-6|TRBJ2-6|.
CASSLVAGANVLTF
TGTGCCAGCAGCTTAGTCGCTGGGGCCAACGTCCTGACTTTC
>14|few|TRBV18|TRBJ2-1|TRBD1
CASSPRQGADEQFF
TGTGCCAGCTCACCACGCCAGGGGGCGGATGAGCAGTTCTTC
>17|.|TRBV7-2|TRBJ2-7|TRBD2
CASSTGTSGGGRYEQYF
TGTGCCAGCAGCACCGGGACTAGCGGGGGGGGGAGGTACGAGCAGTACTTC
>13|many|TRBV23-1|TRBJ2-3|.
CASSQRSTDTQYF
TGCGCCAGCAGTCAACGTAGCACAGATACGCAGTATTTT
>15|.|TRBV19|TRBJ1-1|.
CASSIGGQIGTEAFF
TGTGCCAGTAGTATAGGCGGGCAGATTGGGACTGAAGCTTTCTTT
>16|few|TRBV15|TRBJ1-4|.
CATSRVGAGYNEKLFF
TGTGCCACCAGCAGAGTGGGCGCAGGGTATAATGAAAAACTGTTTTTT
>14|.|TRBV6-1|TRBJ1-5|.
CASIVGLGNQPQHF
TGTGCCAGCATAGTGGGCTTGGGCAATCAGCCCCAGCATTTT
>14|.|TRBV7-9|TRBJ2-3|TRBD2
CASSLRRGTDTQYF
TGTGCCAGCAGCTTAAGGCGGGGGACAGATACGCAGTATTTT
>11|few|TRBV20-1|TRBJ2-7|TRBD2
CSAKLADEQYF
TGCAGTGCCAAACTAGCGGACGAGCAGTACTTC
>14|.|TRBV5-1|TRBJ1-1|TRBD1
CASSRMGQGTEAFF
TGCGCCAGCAGCCGGATGGGACAGGGCACTGAAGCTTTCTTT
>12|few|TRBV5-6|TRBJ2-5|.
CASSTRWETQYF
TGTGCCAGCAGTACGAGGTGGGAGACCCAGTACTTC